These 7 T cell receptor beta chains were sequenced from one sample in a study of PD-L1 blockade in urothelial cancer. Method: immunoSEQ multiplex PCR; TCRdb's copy keeps in-frame clones and lacks some. Here the sample spans about 88,000 clones, 80% to 90% being singletons. Stated time point: pretreatment peripheral blood. The specimen comprised PBMCs, sampled around atezolizumab (anti-PD-L1) treatment. These receptors were taken from a woman over 75 with urothelial cancer.

V is TRBV10-3 and J is TRBJ2-7, with TRBD2 matching over 14 bases. The CDR3 is 17 amino acids. CDR1 ENHRY and CDR2 SYGVKD come from the germline V gene. Trimming at V came to 11 bases and at J to 2 bases, leaving 14 bases not matched to a gene. The CDR3: CAANQGLAGVGTYEQYF. The CDR3 DNA is TGTGCCGCCAACCAGGGACTAGCGGGAGTAGGAACCTACGAGCAGTACTTC.

J is TRBJ2-3 and V is TRBV7-3, with D possibly being TRBD2 (6 bases). Germline CDR1 is SGHTA and CDR2 is FQGTGA. This CDR3 has 16 residues. Between the trimmed V and J ends, which lost 4 bases and 6 bases, there was a span of 20 bases. The CDR3 DNA reads as TGTGCCAGCAGCTCACTCGCCGTTGGGGAGGTGGATACGCAGTATTTT. Protein product: CASSSLAVGEVDTQYF.

This clone was seen more than once but under ten times. The chain uses TRBV7-2 and TRBJ2-3; no firm D call. Germline values: CDR1 SGHTA, CDR2 FQGNSA. This CDR3 region has 13 residues. The ends were cut back, 3 bases at V and 2 bases at J, with 6 bases in the middle. The CDR3 nucleotides read TGTGCCAGCAGCTTTTACAACACAGATACGCAGTATTTT. This encodes CASSFYNTDTQYF.

This chain links TRBV6-5 with TRBJ1-2; D perhaps matches TRBD1 (5 bases). Germline V gene sequence: CDR1 MNHEY, CDR2 SVGAGI. The CDR3 runs 13 residues. With 5 bases removed from V and 7 bases from J, the gap between germline ends came to 14 bases. The CDR3: CASSPYGGFGYTF. The CDR3, as DNA: TGTGCCAGCAGTCCCTACGGGGGGTTTGGCTACACCTTC.

There are a few counts of this clone. This rearrangement joins TRBV28 to TRBJ2-1, with D possibly being TRBD2 (6 bases). There are 15 residues in the CDR3. V lost 2 bases to trimming and J lost 7 bases, with 15 bases between them. CDR1 and CDR2 from the germline V gene are MDHEN and SYDVKM. The CDR3 loop reads CASSLGLATSNEQFF. The CDR3 DNA follows: TGTGCCAGCAGTTTAGGGCTAGCGACATCGAATGAGCAGTTCTTC.

CDR3 nucleotides: TGTGCCAGCAGTTTGGCGGACAGGTCGACCGGGGAGCTGTTTTTT. Amino acids: CASSLADRSTGELFF. This sequence joins TRBV28 and TRBJ2-2; 7 nucleotides match TRBD1. V lost 3 bases to trimming and J lost 5 bases; unmatched junction nucleotides: 6. Per the germline V gene, CDR1 is MDHEN and CDR2 is SYDVKM. This CDR3 has 15 amino acids.

The CDR3 DNA reads as TGTGCCAGCAGCCAAGATACAGGACAGAACTATGGCTACACCTTC. Translated: CASSQDTGQNYGYTF. The chain links TRBV4-2 to TRBJ1-2; D might be TRBD1 (6 bases). CDR1 LGHNA and CDR2 YNFKEQ come from the germline V gene. The CDR3 runs 15 residues. V lost 0 bases, J lost 2 bases, and 10 bases lay in between.